These T cell receptor beta chains were read from a single sample in a study of blood T cells in healthy people across ages. Each CDR3 protein gets one entry after TCRdb re-called the 5' RACE reads with MiXCR. The sample has 1.5 million to 2 million distinct CDR3 sequences, 28% seen once. The sample consisted of blood. The source of these receptors is a woman aged 30 to 39 in good health. CDR3s include the opening cysteine and the closing phenylalanine or tryptophan. The order of the fields is CDR3 DNA, CDR3 protein, V gene, D gene, J gene, clone size. A D gene is named only where the DNA matches it firmly. The listing skips clone size in some rows; elsewhere it reads once, few, many or a size class.

DNA: TGTGCCAGCAGCCTTGGGACTAGGGCTAGCACAGATACGCGGTATTTT
CDR3: CASSLGTRASTDTRYF
V: TRBV7-7
D: TRBD2
J: TRBJ2-3
size: few

DNA: TGTGCCAGCAGTCGGGGCTCCTTAGTCTATGGCTACACCTTC
CDR3: CASSRGSLVYGYTF
V: TRBV6-5
D: .
J: TRBJ1-2
size: .

DNA: TGTGCCACCAGCAGAGATTTCGGGGGAAGGCCCCAGCATTTT
CDR3: CATSRDFGGRPQHF
V: TRBV15
D: .
J: TRBJ1-5
size: .

DNA: TGTGCCAGCAGGGGCGACCACAATGAGCAGTTCTTC
CDR3: CASRGDHNEQFF
V: TRBV2
D: .
J: TRBJ2-1
size: few

DNA: TGCAGCGTTTACCAAGCGGGAGTCTCCTACGAGCAGTACTTC
CDR3: CSVYQAGVSYEQYF
V: TRBV29-1
D: TRBD2
J: TRBJ2-7
size: few

DNA: TGCGCCAGCAGCAGGGGCGATAACATTCAGTACTTC
CDR3: CASSRGDNIQYF
V: TRBV5-1
D: .
J: TRBJ2-4
size: once

DNA: TGTGCCACCAGCAAATCGAACATGGAGCCCTGGGACGAGCAGTACTTC
CDR3: CATSKSNMEPWDEQYF
V: TRBV15
D: .
J: TRBJ2-7
size: .

DNA: TGTGCCAGCACCCCTGGGTCGGTTATTGGAAATGAAGCTTTCTTT
CDR3: CASTPGSVIGNEAFF
V: TRBV7-2
D: .
J: TRBJ1-1
size: few

DNA: TGTGCCAACAGTGAGACAGCAGTCTTCGTTGCAACTAATGAAAAACTGTTTTTT
CDR3: CANSETAVFVATNEKLFF
V: TRBV27
D: .
J: TRBJ1-4
size: .

DNA: TGCGCCAGCAGCGCAGTTCCCGCTAGCATTCAGTACTTC
CDR3: CASSAVPASIQYF
V: TRBV5-1
D: .
J: TRBJ2-4
size: .

DNA: TGCGCCAGCAGCTACTTCTGGGGGCACACTGAAGCTTTCTTT
CDR3: CASSYFWGHTEAFF
V: TRBV5-1
D: .
J: TRBJ1-1
size: .

DNA: TGCGCCAGCAGCTTGGGTCCTAGCGGTTGGTACGAGCAGTACTTC
CDR3: CASSLGPSGWYEQYF
V: TRBV7-9
D: TRBD2
J: TRBJ2-7
size: .

DNA: TGCAGTGTTAGGTTATTGGATACGCAGTATTTT
CDR3: CSVRLLDTQYF
V: TRBV20-1
D: .
J: TRBJ2-3
size: .

DNA: TGTGCCGGCAGTTTGGCAGGCCGTTATTGCTACACCTTC
CDR3: CAGSLAGRYCYTF
V: TRBV12-3/TRBV12-4
D: .
J: TRBJ1-2
size: .

DNA: TGTGCCAGCACGGGACAGGGGGACTACGAGCAGTACTTC
CDR3: CASTGQGDYEQYF
V: TRBV6-6
D: TRBD1
J: TRBJ2-7
size: few

DNA: TGCAGTGCTAGAGATCAGTGGACTTTGAACTCCTACGAGCAGTACTTC
CDR3: CSARDQWTLNSYEQYF
V: TRBV20-1
D: .
J: TRBJ2-7
size: many

DNA: TGCGCCAGCAACAGGGAGGGCACAGATACGCAGTATTTT
CDR3: CASNREGTDTQYF
V: TRBV5-1
D: .
J: TRBJ2-3
size: few

DNA: TGTGCCAGCAGCGGACATGGCAATCAGCCCCAGCATTTT
CDR3: CASSGHGNQPQHF
V: TRBV12-3/TRBV12-4
D: .
J: TRBJ1-5
size: few

DNA: TGTGCCAGCAGATTGGGGGGACCTGCCGTCTACACCTTC
CDR3: CASRLGGPAVYTF
V: TRBV2
D: .
J: TRBJ1-2
size: .

DNA: TGTGCCAGCGACAGGCGCGCGGATACGCAGTATTTT
CDR3: CASDRRADTQYF
V: TRBV2
D: .
J: TRBJ2-3
size: .

DNA: TGTGCCAGCAGTGAAGTCCAGGGCGAATACGAGCAGTACTTC
CDR3: CASSEVQGEYEQYF
V: TRBV6-1
D: .
J: TRBJ2-7
size: few

DNA: TGCAGTGCTACGGCCGGGACGCTAAATCCGCCCCAGCATTTT
CDR3: CSATAGTLNPPQHF
V: TRBV20-1
D: .
J: TRBJ1-5
size: .